This TCR beta chain was retrieved from a study of Tregs in tolerant kidney transplant recipients. Study-wide background: CFSE-labeled recipient PBMCs were cultured six to seven days with irradiated graft donor PBMCs, then FACS-sorted. Study-level findings and limits: Few patients were studied, so findings need validation in larger groups. Activated donor B cell expansion appeared to reveal the most relevant donor-specific TCRbeta repertoire. Biological reproducibility was not directly addressed, but technical replication error appeared minimal.

As to this clone: The antigen is unknown.

Repertoires were generated with immunoSEQ multiplex PCR, while TCRdb's copy carries only in-frame clones and drops some. The sample includes some 4,000 clones, approximately 53% of them seen just once. The TCR was taken from a human donor in good health. Sample: CD8+ T cells from blood cultured with allogeneic cells.

The CDR3 spells CASSAGLAGVADTQYF. CDR3 DNA: TGTGCCAGCAGCGCGGGACTAGCGGGAGTGGCAGATACGCAGTATTTT. V gene TRBV13 combines with J gene TRBJ2-3; 14 bases agree with TRBD2. Germline V gene data show CDR1 as PRHDT and CDR2 as FYEKMQ (reference sequence). J gave up 4 bases and V 5 bases, and 5 bases lay outside the gene matches. The CDR3 runs 16 residues. Full variable domain (outside the CDR3, taken from reference TRBV13 and TRBJ2-3): AAGVIQSPRHLIKEKRETATLKCYPIPRHDTVYWYQQGPGQDPQFLISFYEKMQSDKGSIPDRFSAQQFSDYHSELNMSSLELGDSALYFCASSAGLAGVADTQYFGPGTRLTVL.